Shown below are 2 T cell receptor beta chains from a single sample sequenced in a study of blood T cell repertoires in COVID-19. This table comes from immunoSEQ multiplex PCR, and its TCRdb copy is limited to in-frame clones, with some not included. This table holds some 120,000 clones, about nine tenths found once. Sequences were obtained from peripheral blood. The receptors come from a middle-aged man with active COVID-19.

This clone is a singleton in its sample. The chain couples TRBV6-5 to TRBJ1-4, with TRBD1 matching 9 bases. From germline, CDR1 is MNHEY and CDR2 SVGAGI. V shed 6 bases, J shed 5 bases, and the junction held 7 bases outside the gene matches. This CDR3 has 15 residues. The CDR3 protein is CASSHSGQGNEKLFF. For the CDR3, the DNA is TGTGCCAGCAGCCACTCCGGACAGGGGAATGAAAAACTGTTTTTT.

The chain couples TRBV12-2 to TRBJ1-2; the table's D gene call, TRBD1, was not cross checked with the DNA. TRBV12-2 is termed a pseudogene. The CDR3 totals 17 residues. The CDR3 spells CASRKWDEQGACYGYTF. The CDR3 bases are TGTGCAAGTCGGAAATGGGACGAGCAGGGGGCTTGCTATGGCTACACCTTC.